Described below is a single TCR beta chain sequence and its context. Antigen specificity is unknown. This PCR relied on a set of 60 Vbeta primers and 13 Jbeta primers. Sequenced by immunoSEQ multiplex PCR; TCRdb stores in-frame clones only, minus some. The repertoire holds approximately 190,000 clones, with more than 75% as singletons. This sample is part of a study of cytomegalovirus exposure and HLA in healthy donors. Study results and caveats: Several top significant clusters appeared, in a later analysis, to be linked to common viral pathogens.

CDR1 and CDR2 (germline): SGHVS, FNYEAQ. This CDR3 has 16 amino acids. Trimming cost V 5 bases and J 6 bases; bases outside gene matches: 9. J is TRBJ2-3 and V is TRBV7-6; TRBD2 aligns across 12 bases. This TCR derives from a woman aged 18-30 years in good health and CMV-seronegative. Sequenced: PBMCs. The CDR3 here is CASSPVPGLAGDTQYF. The DNA of the CDR3 is TGTGCCAGCAGCCCAGTACCGGGACTAGCGGGTGATACGCAGTATTTT.